This T cell receptor (beta chain) appears in the sequencing data of a study of T cell repertoires in cytomegalovirus infection. Study-wide findings and caveats: What dominated the ex vivo response were HLA-C-restricted CMV-specific TCR beta clonotypes.

The CDR3 totals 13 residues. Per the germline V gene, CDR1 is MNHNY and CDR2 is SVGAGI (reference sequence). Trimming removed 7 bases at V and 0 bases at J, with 9 bases between. Each CDR3 protein is one row after TCRdb ran MiXCR on the reads. The profile shows about 600,000 distinct CDR3 sequences, 24% of them singletons. Notes on this clonotype: Its antigen is as yet unknown.

J is TRBJ1-2 and V is TRBV6-6; D might be TRBD1 (5 bases). The sequencing input was CD8+ T cells from PBMCs. The receptor's source is a human donor in good health (CMV status not recorded). Some clones in this sample may be carry-over from other donors' samples. In DNA, the CDR3 is TGTGCCAGCACGACAGCTCCTAACTATGGCTACACCTTC. Protein sequence: CASTTAPNYGYTF.